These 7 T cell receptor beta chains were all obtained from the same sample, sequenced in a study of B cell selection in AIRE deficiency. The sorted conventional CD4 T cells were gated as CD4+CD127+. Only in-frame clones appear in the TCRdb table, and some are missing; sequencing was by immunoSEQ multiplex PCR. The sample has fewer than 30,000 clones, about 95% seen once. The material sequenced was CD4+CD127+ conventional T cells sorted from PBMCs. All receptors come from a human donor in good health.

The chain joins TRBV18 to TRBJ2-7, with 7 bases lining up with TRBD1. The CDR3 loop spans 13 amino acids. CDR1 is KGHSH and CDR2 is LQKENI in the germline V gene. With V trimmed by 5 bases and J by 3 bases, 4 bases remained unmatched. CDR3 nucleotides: TGTGCCAGCTCATCAACAGGGGTCTACGAGCAGTACTTC. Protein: CASSSTGVYEQYF.

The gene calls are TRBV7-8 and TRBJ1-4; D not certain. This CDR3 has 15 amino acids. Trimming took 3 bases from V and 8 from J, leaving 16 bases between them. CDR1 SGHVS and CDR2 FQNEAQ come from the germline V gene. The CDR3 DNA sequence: TGTGCCAGCAGCTTTTTGGGCAGGACGGGGGAAAAACTGTTTTTT. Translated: CASSFLGRTGEKLFF.

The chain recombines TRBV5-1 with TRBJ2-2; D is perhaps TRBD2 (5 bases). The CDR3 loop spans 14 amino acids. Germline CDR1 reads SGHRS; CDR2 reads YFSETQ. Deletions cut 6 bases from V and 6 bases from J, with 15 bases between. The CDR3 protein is CASKLLVDSGELFF. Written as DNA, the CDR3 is TGCGCCAGCAAGCTACTAGTCGACTCCGGGGAGCTGTTTTTT.

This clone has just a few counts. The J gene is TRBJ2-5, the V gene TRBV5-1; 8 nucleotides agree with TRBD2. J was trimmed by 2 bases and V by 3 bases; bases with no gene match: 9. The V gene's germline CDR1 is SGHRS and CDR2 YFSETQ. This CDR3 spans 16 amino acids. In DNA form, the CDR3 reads TGCGCCAGCAGCTCAACCGTCGGGGGGGGACAAGAGACCCAGTACTTC. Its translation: CASSSTVGGGQETQYF.

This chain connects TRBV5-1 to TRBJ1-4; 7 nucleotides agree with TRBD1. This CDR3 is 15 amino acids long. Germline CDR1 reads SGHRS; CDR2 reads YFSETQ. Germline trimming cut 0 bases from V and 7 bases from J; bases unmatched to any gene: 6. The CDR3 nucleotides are TGCGCCAGCAGCTTGGGACAGGGCGTGAGTGAAAAACTGTTTTTT. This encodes CASSLGQGVSEKLFF.

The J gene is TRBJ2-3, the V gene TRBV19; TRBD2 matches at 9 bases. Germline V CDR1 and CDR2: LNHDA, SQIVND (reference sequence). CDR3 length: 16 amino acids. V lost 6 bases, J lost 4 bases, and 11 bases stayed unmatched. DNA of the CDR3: TGTGCCAGTAGCGATAGCGGGAGTTTTTGGGCAGATACGCAGTATTTT. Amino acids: CASSDSGSFWADTQYF.

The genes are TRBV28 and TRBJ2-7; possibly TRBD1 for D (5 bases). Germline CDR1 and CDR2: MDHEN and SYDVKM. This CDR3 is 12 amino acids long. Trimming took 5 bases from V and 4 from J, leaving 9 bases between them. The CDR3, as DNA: TGTGCCAGCAGTATCCAGGGTTACGAGCAGTACTTC. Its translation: CASSIQGYEQYF.